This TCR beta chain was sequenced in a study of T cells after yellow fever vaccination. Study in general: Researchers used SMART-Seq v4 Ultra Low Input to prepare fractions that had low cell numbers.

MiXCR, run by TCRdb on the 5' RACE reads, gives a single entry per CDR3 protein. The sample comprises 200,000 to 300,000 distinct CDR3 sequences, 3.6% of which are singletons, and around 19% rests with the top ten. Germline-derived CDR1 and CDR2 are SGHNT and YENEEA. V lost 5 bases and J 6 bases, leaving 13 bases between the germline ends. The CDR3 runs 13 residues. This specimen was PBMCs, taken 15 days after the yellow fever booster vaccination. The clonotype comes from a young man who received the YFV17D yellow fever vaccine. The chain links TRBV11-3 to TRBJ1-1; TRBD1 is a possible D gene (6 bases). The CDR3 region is CASSAQGMSEAFF. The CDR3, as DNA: TGTGCCAGCAGCGCCCAGGGGATGTCTGAAGCTTTCTTT.